This TCR beta chain was recorded in a study of regulatory T cells in long-lasting Graves disease. Per the germline V gene, CDR1 is MNHNY and CDR2 is SVGAGI (reference sequence). The V gene end was trimmed by 4 bases and the J gene end by 0 bases; junction bases not matched to a gene: 6. This CDR3 is built from 18 residues. The time point was: persistent/refractory GD, antithyroid drugs over 5 years with positive TRAb. Following extraction of RNA from PBMCs, that RNA was used to make the TCR library. Sequencing libraries for TCR beta were prepared with iRepertoire HTBI primers and Arm-PCR of CDR3 regions. One entry per CDR3 protein results from TCRdb running MiXCR on the multiplex PCR reads. The sample lists a few hundred thousand distinct CDR3 sequences, less than 25% occurring once. A few counts support this clonotype.

Sequencing used peripheral blood mononuclear cells (PBMCs), obtained when the disease was refractory, from a patient treated with antithyroid drugs. The clonotype comes from a female donor with Graves disease. The chain has TRBV6-6 and TRBJ2-6, with 10 bases lining up with TRBD2. CDR3 region: CASSSLAGVRSGANVLTF. For the CDR3, the DNA is TGTGCCAGCAGTTCCCTAGCGGGGGTTCGCTCTGGGGCCAACGTCCTGACTTTC.